Below, 8 T cell receptor beta chains from the same sample are listed, as sequenced in a study of Ad26.COV2.S vaccination and SARS-CoV-2 variants. Treatment in this sample: roughly 20 received Ad26.COV2.S at low or high dose, single or two shots; several received placebo; per-sample allocation not given. Following the first vaccine or placebo injection, samples were taken on day 63. Repertoires were generated with immunoSEQ multiplex PCR, while TCRdb's copy carries only in-frame clones and drops some. The sample holds fewer than 400,000 clones, around four fifths seen once. Sequenced here: peripheral blood, sampled in a trial of Ad26.COV2.S vaccine versus placebo. These receptors came from a person aged 18-65 years who received the Ad26.COV2.S COVID-19 vaccine or a placebo.

The chain links TRBV6-8 to TRBJ1-2; the match to TRBD1 covers 8 bases. CDR3 length: 16 amino acids. With 5 bases clipped from V and 7 bases from J, the junction kept 15 bases outside the gene matches. CDR1 is MNHGY and CDR2 is SAAAGT in the germline V gene. This CDR3 is CASSDGQGYWDGGYTF. In DNA form, the CDR3 reads TGTGCCAGCAGTGATGGACAGGGATATTGGGACGGTGGCTACACCTTC.

The V call is TRBV7-8, the J call TRBJ2-1, with 9 nucleotides matching TRBD2. J gave up 4 bases and V 1 base, and 5 bases lay outside the gene matches. Germline V gene lookup returns CDR1 SGHVS and CDR2 FQNEAQ. There are 16 residues in the CDR3. CDR3 sequence: CASSLGGGGGYNEQFF. The CDR3 DNA follows: TGTGCCAGCAGCTTAGGTGGCGGGGGGGGTTACAATGAGCAGTTCTTC.

Comment on this clone: The same CDR3 also results from other DNA sequences found in this sample. CDR3: CASSQSGGPRDTQYF. CDR3 nucleotide sequence: TGTGCCAGCAGCCAAAGTGGGGGGCCCCGGGATACGCAGTATTTT. The V call is TRBV3-1 (or the pseudogene TRBV3-2), the J call TRBJ2-3, with D perhaps being TRBD1 or TRBD2 (6 bases each). This CDR3 comprises 15 residues. Germline lookup yields CDR1 LGHDT and CDR2 YNNKEL (reference sequence). V shed 2 bases and J shed 6 bases, with 15 bases lying between them.

This sequence joins TRBV28 and TRBJ1-5; no clear D gene. The CDR3 is made up of 14 amino acids. V gave up 5 bases and J gave up 2 bases, with 10 bases separating them. Germline values: CDR1 MDHEN, CDR2 SYDVKM. CDR3 sequence reads: CASSPDSGNQPQHF. CDR3 coding DNA: TGTGCCAGCAGTCCAGACTCAGGCAATCAGCCCCAGCATTTT. The variable domain in full, completed from reference TRBV28 and TRBJ1-5, reads DVKVTQSSRYLVKRTGEKVFLECVQDMDHENMFWYRQDPGLGLRLIYFSYDVKMKEKGDIPEGYSVSREKKERFSLILESASTNQTSMYLCASSPDSGNQPQHFGDGTRLSIL.

The gene calls are TRBV5-1 and TRBJ1-6; D uncertain. CDR1 and CDR2 (germline): SGHRS, YFSETQ. V was trimmed by 3 bases and J by 7 bases, leaving 17 bases between them. CDR3 length: 16 residues. Here the CDR3 reads CASSSGAGFSNSPLHF. The CDR3 bases are TGCGCCAGCAGCTCTGGCGCAGGCTTCTCAAATTCACCCCTCCACTTT.

The rearrangement uses TRBV24-1 and TRBJ2-1, with 8 bases aligning to TRBD1. The germline CDR1 and CDR2 sequences are KGHDR and SFDVKD. Trimming cost V 4 bases and J 8 bases; bases outside gene matches: 6. The CDR3 totals 14 residues. CDR3 loop: CATSDRTGLDEQFF. DNA for the CDR3: TGTGCCACCAGTGACCGGACAGGGCTGGATGAGCAGTTCTTC.

The genes are TRBV18 and TRBJ1-6, with no clear D. Germline lookup yields CDR1 KGHSH and CDR2 LQKENI. V was clipped by 5 bases and J by 7 bases, with 15 bases between them. The length of the CDR3 is 15 residues. CDR3 sequence (DNA): TGTGCCAGCTCAGAGACGGGGTCCTCAAATTCACCCCTCCACTTT. Its protein is CASSETGSSNSPLHF.

This chain links TRBV7-2 with TRBJ2-3; unclear D gene. CDR1 is SGHTA and CDR2 is FQGNSA in the germline V gene. The V gene lost 5 bases and the J gene lost 6 bases, with 12 bases spanning the gap. The CDR3 length is 13 residues. The DNA of the CDR3 is TGTGCCAGCAGCCCCCAAGTGGGCGATACGCAGTATTTT. Amino acid sequence: CASSPQVGDTQYF.